This T cell receptor (beta chain) was obtained from a study of control samples from healthy donors and cancer patients. Only in-frame clones appear in the TCRdb table, and some are missing; sequencing was by immunoSEQ multiplex PCR. This table holds approximately 170,000 clones, around nine tenths found once. The germline CDR1 and CDR2 sequences are LGHDT and YNNKEL (reference sequence). The CDR3 contains 16 residues. The V and J ends lost 1 base and 0 bases respectively, with 13 bases between them. The receptor's source is a woman in her 30s in good health. This rearrangement joins TRBV3-1 (or the pseudogene TRBV3-2) to TRBJ2-7, with TRBD1 as a possible D gene (6 bases). Sequenced material: blood. CDR3 DNA sequence: TGTGCCAGCAGCCAAGCCAGGGGCCCGACCTCCTACGAGCAGTACTTC. As protein: CASSQARGPTSYEQYF.